What follows are 24 T cell receptor beta chains derived from one specimen sequenced in a study of T cell repertoires in cytomegalovirus infection. TCRdb reanalysed the reads using MiXCR and keeps one entry per CDR3 protein. The table has 150,000 to 200,000 distinct CDR3 sequences, roughly 14% seen once. The specimen sequenced was PBMCs. These receptor sequences come from a human donor in good health (CMV status not recorded). Some clones in this sample may be carry-over from other donors' samples.

This clonotype was picked up many times. The J gene is TRBJ1-1, the V gene TRBV19; D is uncertain. The V end was cut by 7 bases, the J end by 2 bases, with 14 bases between. This CDR3 is 14 amino acids long. The germline V gene encodes CDR1 LNHDA and CDR2 SQIVND (reference sequence). CDR3 sequence (DNA): TGTGCCAGTACCTTGGGTGTCCAAAACACTGAAGCTTTCTTT. It yields the protein CASTLGVQNTEAFF.

This clonotype was counted at least ten times. This chain links TRBV7-9 with TRBJ1-1; 8 positions agree with TRBD1. The germline V gene has CDR1 SEHNR and CDR2 FQNEAQ (reference sequence). J was trimmed by 5 bases and V by 6 bases; bases with no gene match: 8. The length of the CDR3 is 14 residues. The CDR3 bases are TGTGCCAGCAGGCCTGGGACAGGCGGGACTGAAGCTTTCTTT. Translated, it gives CASRPGTGGTEAFF.

This clonotype appeared many times. The rearrangement joins TRBV12-3 or TRBV12-4 to TRBJ2-4; tentative D call: TRBD2 (6 bases). Trimming took 7 bases from V and 0 from J, leaving 16 bases between them. There are 16 residues in the CDR3. In DNA, the CDR3 is TGTGCCAGCAATTTCTTAGGAGGGCTAGCCAAAAACATTCAGTACTTC. Protein: CASNFLGGLAKNIQYF.

The V gene is TRBV6-2 or TRBV6-3, the J gene TRBJ2-1, with 7 bases identical to TRBD2. The J segment lost 4 bases and the V segment lost 5 bases, leaving 11 bases of the junction unmatched. Germline CDR1 reads MNHEY; CDR2 reads SVGEGT. This CDR3 spans 16 amino acids. Written as DNA, the CDR3 is TGTGCCAGCAGTCTTAATGCGGGAGCCCTTTACAATGAGCAGTTCTTC. Translated: CASSLNAGALYNEQFF.

At least ten counts were recorded for this clonotype. The rearrangement joins TRBV15 to TRBJ1-3; D gene ambiguous. V was pared by 0 bases and J by 0 bases, with 3 bases between. Germline V lookup: CDR1 LNHNV, CDR2 YYDKDF (reference sequence). The CDR3 contains 14 residues. The CDR3 sequence: CATSRDRSGNTIYF. CDR3 coding DNA: TGTGCCACCAGCAGAGATCGCTCTGGAAACACCATATATTTT.

The chain links TRBV9 to TRBJ2-1; 10 nucleotides line up with TRBD1. This CDR3 is built from 15 residues. Germline trimming cut 4 bases from V and 5 bases from J; bases unmatched to any gene: 6. The germline V gene encodes CDR1 SGDLS and CDR2 YYNGEE. The CDR3 DNA reads as TGTGCCAGCAGCAGATCCGGGACAGGGGACAATGAGCAGTTCTTC. Translating it yields CASSRSGTGDNEQFF.

In this sample, this clonotype turned up a few times. The chain combines TRBV6-4 with TRBJ2-3, with 13 bases fitting TRBD2. The ends lost 4 bases at V and 3 bases at J; junction bases unmatched: 1. CDR1 MRHNA and CDR2 SNTAGT come from the germline V gene. The CDR3 runs 15 residues. The chain's CDR3 is CASSVLAGGTDTQYF. As DNA, the CDR3 is TGTGCCAGCAGTGTACTAGCGGGAGGGACAGATACGCAGTATTTT.

The J gene is TRBJ1-1, the V gene TRBV5-4, with TRBD1 identical over 9 bases. Per germline, CDR1 SGHNT and CDR2 YYREEE (reference sequence). The CDR3 is 16 amino acids. V lost 4 bases to trimming and J lost 0 bases; unmatched junction nucleotides: 7. The DNA for the CDR3 is TGTGCCAGCAGCGTTTACAGGGGGCGTTTGAACACTGAAGCTTTCTTT. Its translation: CASSVYRGRLNTEAFF.

The table lists this clonotype with many counts. The V and J genes are TRBV29-1 and TRBJ1-1, with TRBD1 matching over 7 bases. The CDR3 sequence is 13 residues long. Losses at the gene ends were 5 bases for V and 1 base for J; bases not matched to a gene: 4. Germline V gives CDR1 SQVTM, CDR2 ANQGSEA. CDR3 sequence reads: CSVHQGGNTEAFF. The CDR3 bases are TGCAGCGTTCATCAGGGGGGGAACACTGAAGCTTTCTTT.

The sample holds a few counts of this clonotype. The J gene is TRBJ2-7, the V gene TRBV20-1, with 9 bases identical to TRBD1. The CDR3 sequence is 14 residues long. Losses at the gene ends were 6 bases for V and 2 bases for J; bases not matched to a gene: 8. CDR1 is DFQATT and CDR2 is SNEGSKA in the germline V gene (reference sequence). For the CDR3, the DNA is TGCAGTGCCAGGGACAGGGCGCGGACCTACGAGCAGTACTTC. It yields the protein CSARDRARTYEQYF.

This clonotype was seen more than once but under ten times. The chain recombines TRBV29-1 with TRBJ2-3; D gene uncertain. This CDR3 comprises 18 residues. In germline, CDR1 is SQVTM, CDR2 ANQGSEA. The V and J ends lost 5 bases and 6 bases respectively, with 30 bases between them. CDR3 sequence (DNA): TGCAGCGTTCCTACCCGCAAATCCGACATGAGGCCTCGTGATACGCAGTATTTT. Its translation: CSVPTRKSDMRPRDTQYF.

The sample holds a few counts of this clonotype. Here the CDR3 DNA reads TGTGCCACCAGCAGAGATGGCACAGATACGCAGTATTTT. Translated, it gives CATSRDGTDTQYF. The chain couples TRBV15 to TRBJ2-3, with no clear D. The CDR3 runs 13 residues. V was trimmed by 0 bases and J by 1 base, leaving 2 bases between them. Per the germline V gene, CDR1 is LNHNV and CDR2 is YYDKDF (reference sequence). Full variable domain (rest looked up from reference TRBV15 and TRBJ2-3): DAMVIQNPRYQVTQFGKPVTLSCSQTLNHNVMYWYQQKSSQAPKLLFHYYDKDFNNEADTPDNFQSRRPNTSFCFLDIRSPGLGDTAMYLCATSRDGTDTQYFGPGTRLTVL.

Many counts were recorded for this clonotype. The rearrangement joins TRBV28 to TRBJ2-7; the D gene is possibly TRBD1 (5 bases). The V gene lost 5 bases and the J gene lost 5 bases, with 19 bases spanning the gap. The CDR3 consists of 15 residues. Germline loops: CDR1 MDHEN, CDR2 SYDVKM. CDR3 amino acids: CASSTPPRVIHEQYF. The CDR3 coding sequence is TGTGCCAGCAGTACCCCCCCCAGGGTGATCCACGAGCAGTACTTC.

A few counts support this clonotype. The rearrangement links TRBV6-6 to TRBJ2-5; D may match TRBD1 or TRBD2 (5 bases each). With 4 bases removed from V and 2 bases from J, the gap between germline ends came to 14 bases. Germline assignment: CDR1 MNHNY and CDR2 SVGAGI (reference sequence). The CDR3 extends over 15 amino acids. CDR3 nucleotides: TGTGCCAGCAGTTTTCTGGGGGACGCTCAAGAGACCCAGTACTTC. It translates to CASSFLGDAQETQYF.

The V and J genes are TRBV18 and TRBJ2-6, with TRBD2 matching 8 bases. The CDR3 is 18 residues long. The trim removed 0 bases at V and 1 base at J, leaving 5 bases unmatched. Looked up from germline, CDR1 is KGHSH and CDR2 is LQKENI. The CDR3 DNA reads TGTGCCAGCTCACCACCGGGGAGCGGGAGATCTGGGGCCAACGTCCTGACTTTC. Translated: CASSPPGSGRSGANVLTF.

V usage is TRBV7-3 and J usage is TRBJ2-7; 12 bases line up with TRBD2. Looked up from germline, CDR1 is SGHTA and CDR2 is FQGTGA. V was pared by 5 bases and J by 4 bases, with 6 bases of the junction left unmatched. The CDR3 covers 15 residues. The CDR3 reads CASSPGTSGYYEQYF. DNA of the CDR3: TGTGCCAGCAGCCCCGGGACTAGCGGGTATTACGAGCAGTACTTC.

CDR3 DNA sequence: TGCAGCGTTGAAGGAGGGAGGGAGCAGTACTTC. It specifies CSVEGGREQYF. The chain is built from TRBV29-1 and TRBJ2-7; possible D gene TRBD2, 6 bases. The ends were cut back, 1 base at V and 7 bases at J, with 8 bases in the middle. The V gene's germline CDR1 is SQVTM and CDR2 ANQGSEA. The length of the CDR3 is 11 residues.

This clonotype showed up just a few times. The gene calls are TRBV25-1 and TRBJ1-2; D call uncertain. Germline CDR1 and CDR2: MGHDK and SYGVNS. The germline V and J ends were trimmed by 2 bases and 4 bases, with 8 bases remaining between them. The CDR3 is 13 residues long. CDR3 loop: CASSEEAPYGYTF. In nucleotides, the CDR3 is TGTGCCAGCAGTGAAGAGGCACCCTATGGCTACACCTTC.

V gene TRBV19 combines with J gene TRBJ2-7, with D possibly matching TRBD1 (5 bases). V gave up 1 base and J gave up 5 bases, with 12 bases separating them. The CDR3 runs to 14 residues. From germline, CDR1 is LNHDA and CDR2 SQIVND (reference sequence). DNA for the CDR3: TGTGCCAGTAGTATAGCGGCAGGGAAAGACGAGCAGTACTTC. This sequence encodes CASSIAAGKDEQYF.

V gene TRBV6-5 combines with J gene TRBJ1-4; D remains ambiguous. The germline CDR1 and CDR2 sequences are MNHEY and SVGAGI. CDR3 length: 15 amino acids. The V end lost 4 bases, the J end lost 8 bases, and 17 bases lay between the germline ends. The CDR3 protein is CASSSLGHPGEKLFF. The CDR3, as DNA: TGTGCCAGCAGTTCACTGGGCCATCCCGGCGAAAAACTGTTTTTT.

This clonotype came up many times. This sequence joins TRBV12-3 or TRBV12-4 and TRBJ2-5, with 12 bases lining up with TRBD2. Trimming removed 7 bases from V and 5 bases from J; junction bases left unmatched: 8. CDR3 length: 15 residues. The CDR3 protein is CASTASGRAGETQYF. CDR3 nucleotide sequence: TGTGCCAGCACAGCTAGCGGGAGGGCCGGGGAGACCCAGTACTTC.

This clonotype was recorded at least ten times. The gene calls are TRBV10-3 and TRBJ1-5; TRBD1 is a possible D gene (6 bases). This CDR3 comprises 15 residues. V was pared by 10 bases and J by 4 bases, with 20 bases between. Germline assignment: CDR1 ENHRY and CDR2 SYGVKD. CDR3 protein: CATSKGGQGNQPQHF. The CDR3 DNA sequence: TGTGCCACCAGCAAGGGGGGTCAGGGTAATCAGCCCCAGCATTTT.

The CDR3: CASSFDGNTEAFF. The CDR3 DNA is TGTGCCAGCAGCTTTGACGGGAACACTGAAGCTTTCTTT. The rearrangement uses TRBV5-5 and TRBJ1-1; D not certain. The V gene's germline CDR1 is SGHKS and CDR2 YYEKEE (reference sequence). The CDR3 spans 13 residues. V was shortened by 2 bases and J by 1 base, with 6 bases between the two germline ends.

The chain recombines TRBV6-5 with TRBJ2-7; D possibly uses TRBD1 or TRBD2 (5 bases each). The ends were cut back, 4 bases at V and 3 bases at J, with 16 bases in the middle. The V gene's germline CDR1 is MNHEY and CDR2 SVGAGI. The CDR3 spans 15 residues. CDR3 protein: CASSSQPGRNYEQYF. The CDR3 coding sequence is TGTGCCAGCAGTTCCCAACCGGGACGGAACTACGAGCAGTACTTC.